One and the same sample provided the 9 T cell receptor beta chains below, sequenced in a study of CD4 and CD8 cells across lung adenocarcinoma regions. TCRdb re-analysed the PCR reads in MiXCR, keeping a single row per CDR3 protein. The data show several thousand distinct CDR3 sequences, 50% seen once. The source material was CD8+ T cells from the margin of a lung tumor. These receptors came from a female donor with lung adenocarcinoma. The CD4 and CD8 labels of this study may be unreliable.

This clonotype occurred many times. This sequence joins TRBV28 and TRBJ1-2; D is unresolved. The germline V and J ends were trimmed by 2 bases and 1 base, with 2 bases remaining between them. CDR1 and CDR2 from the germline V gene are MDHEN and SYDVKM. The CDR3 is 12 residues long. CDR3 DNA sequence: TGTGCCAGCAGTTTAAATAACTATGGCTACACCTTC. Translation gives CASSLNNYGYTF.

This clonotype came up many times. V usage is TRBV27 and J usage is TRBJ2-2; no firm D call. V lost 0 bases and J 4 bases, leaving 6 bases between the germline ends. This CDR3 has 14 residues. Germline V gene sequence: CDR1 MNHEY, CDR2 SMNVEV (reference sequence). CDR3 bases: TGTGCCAGCAGTTTATCCACAGTCACCGGGGAGCTGTTTTTT. This sequence encodes CASSLSTVTGELFF.

This clonotype is judged medium-sized. The chain links TRBV6-5 to TRBJ2-3, with a weak D call TRBD1 (5 bases). This CDR3 is 15 amino acids long. The germline V gene has CDR1 MNHEY and CDR2 SVGAGI. V was shortened by 2 bases and J by 4 bases, with 13 bases between the two germline ends. Here the CDR3 reads CASSYGSGRPDTQYF. CDR3 sequence (DNA): TGTGCCAGCAGTTACGGGTCAGGGCGACCAGATACGCAGTATTTT.

This clonotype was counted only a few times. The chain has TRBV30 and TRBJ2-3; D is unclear. CDR1 is GTSNPN and CDR2 is SVGIG in the germline V gene (reference sequence). CDR3 length: 13 amino acids. V lost 1 base and J 2 bases, leaving 7 bases between the germline ends. The CDR3 DNA reads as TGTGCCTGGAGTGAGTCCCACACAGATACGCAGTATTTT. Protein: CAWSESHTDTQYF.

This clonotype was recorded many times. The chain uses TRBV6-2 or TRBV6-3 and TRBJ2-7; D is unresolved. Germline V gene sequence: CDR1 MNHEY, CDR2 SVGEGT. The CDR3 runs to 14 residues. V gave up 8 bases and J gave up 0 bases, with 14 bases separating them. The CDR3 reads CASGRLNPSYEQYF. CDR3 DNA: TGTGCCAGCGGAAGACTGAACCCCTCCTACGAGCAGTACTTC.

The chain couples TRBV27 to TRBJ2-2, with a tentative D call TRBD1 (6 bases). The CDR3 spans 15 residues. CDR1 is MNHEY and CDR2 is SMNVEV in the germline V gene (reference sequence). Trimming pared 7 bases from V and 1 base from J, leaving 13 bases between. The CDR3 protein is CASTLNRENTGELFF. CDR3 DNA: TGTGCCAGCACCCTTAACAGGGAGAACACCGGGGAGCTGTTTTTT.

This clonotype was counted ten times or more. The V and J genes are TRBV7-2 and TRBJ2-1, with D possibly called TRBD1 or TRBD2 (5 bases each). V was cut by 5 bases and J by 3 bases, with 14 bases left in between. The germline V gene has CDR1 SGHTA and CDR2 FQGNSA. This CDR3 comprises 15 residues. CDR3 DNA: TGTGCCAGCAGCCCCCGCATGGGGGACTACAATGAGCAGTTCTTC. This sequence encodes CASSPRMGDYNEQFF.

The genes are TRBV10-2 and TRBJ2-1; D remains unclear. The CDR3 loop spans 16 amino acids. V lost 0 bases and J lost 5, with 14 bases in between. The germline V gene has CDR1 WSHSY and CDR2 SAAADI. CDR3 bases: TGCGCCAGCAGTGAGTCAGGCCAGAAAAGGAACAATGAGCAGTTCTTC. Amino acids: CASSESGQKRNNEQFF.

This clonotype was counted ten times or more. This chain joins TRBV27 and TRBJ1-1; D is unresolved. The CDR3 loop spans 15 amino acids. The V end lost 3 bases, the J end lost 4 bases, and 15 bases lay between the germline ends. Germline CDR1 and CDR2: MNHEY and SMNVEV (reference sequence). The CDR3 coding sequence is TGTGCCAGCAGTTTGAACGGAGGAGGTGGCACTGAAGCTTTCTTT. It codes for CASSLNGGGGTEAFF.